This T cell receptor beta chain was retrieved from a study of vaccination effects on CD4 cells after COVID-19. Study background: Sampling occurred a median 72 days post second dose, range 14 to 241.

Notes on the study in general: Clonal contraction was marked in infection- and vaccine-induced clones late after vaccination.

Produced via immunoSEQ multiplex PCR; TCRdb's table is partial and in-frame only. The sample holds tens of thousands of clones, roughly 76% seen once. V was pared by 7 bases and J by 4 bases, with 8 bases between. This CDR3 comprises 12 residues. Comments on this clone: Antigen: not known.

Sequencing was preceded by expansion of antigen-specific CD4+ T cells with viral peptide pools in the ViraFEST assay. Following a roughly 11-day culture, CD4+ T cells were purified. Participants each got two BNT162b2 or mRNA-1273 vaccine doses. The chain joins TRBV12-3 or TRBV12-4 to TRBJ1-5, with unresolved D. The sequence was collected from a human donor who received a COVID-19 vaccine. Some clones in this sample may be carry-over from other donors' samples. This sample comprised CD4+ T cells from PBMCs cultured with SARS-CoV-2 spike peptides, obtained after COVID-19 vaccination. CDR3 nucleotides: TGTGCCAGCAATTTCGGGAATCAGCCCCAGCATTTT. Amino acid sequence: CASNFGNQPQHF.